This T cell receptor beta chain was found in a study of T-cell reconstitution after alpha-beta-depleted transplantation in children. Whole-study findings and limits: About two months after transplant, alpha-beta T cells reportedly came from several hundred expanded graft clones.

With respect to this clonotype: The antigen is undetermined.

A library of TCRbeta sequences, prepared with unique molecular identifiers, was generated. Using its own MiXCR run on the PCR reads, TCRdb lists one record per CDR3 protein. Of approximately 130,000 distinct CDR3 sequences listed, 8.5% to 10% are singletons. V lost 6 bases and J lost 1, with 13 bases in between. CDR3 length equals 14 residues. The V gene's germline CDR1 is SGHVS and CDR2 FQNEAQ. The source was PBMCs, mostly from graft donor cells, collected 180 days after TCRalphabeta/CD19-depleted stem cell transplant. The rearrangement joins TRBV7-8 to TRBJ2-7, with D possibly called TRBD1 or TRBD2 (5 bases each). The source is a girl under three years old who had a stem cell transplant for combined immunodeficiency, so the T cells may come from the graft donor. The CDR3 protein is CASRQEGLSYEQYF. DNA of the CDR3: TGTGCCAGCAGGCAAGAGGGGTTATCCTACGAGCAGTACTTC.